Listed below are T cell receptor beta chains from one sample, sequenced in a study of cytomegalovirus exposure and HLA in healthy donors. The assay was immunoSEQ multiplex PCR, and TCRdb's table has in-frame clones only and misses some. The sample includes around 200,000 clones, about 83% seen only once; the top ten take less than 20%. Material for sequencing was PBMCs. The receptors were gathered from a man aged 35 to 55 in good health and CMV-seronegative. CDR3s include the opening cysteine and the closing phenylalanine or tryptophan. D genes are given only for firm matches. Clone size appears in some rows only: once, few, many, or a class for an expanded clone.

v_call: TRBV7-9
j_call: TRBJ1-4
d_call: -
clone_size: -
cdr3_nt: TGTTCCAGCAGCCTTTATGCAACTAATGAAAAACTGTTTTTT
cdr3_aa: CSSSLYATNEKLFF

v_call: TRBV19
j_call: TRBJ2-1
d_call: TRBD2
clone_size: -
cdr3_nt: TGTGCCAGTAGTATAGCTAGACTAGCGCCAGCGGGTGAGCAGTTCTTC
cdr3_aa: CASSIARLAPAGEQFF

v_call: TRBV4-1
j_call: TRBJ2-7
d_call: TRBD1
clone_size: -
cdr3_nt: TGCGCCAGCAGCCAACAAACAGGGGTAAGGAACGAGCAGTACTTC
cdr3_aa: CASSQQTGVRNEQYF

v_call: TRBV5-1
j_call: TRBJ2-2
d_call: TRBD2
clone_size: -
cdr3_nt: TGCGCCAGCAGCTTCACCGGGACTAGCCTAGAGCGGGAGCTGTTTTTT
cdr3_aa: CASSFTGTSLERELFF

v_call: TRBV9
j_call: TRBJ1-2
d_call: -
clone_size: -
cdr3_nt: TGTGCCAGCAGCCCCCAGGGCCGAGCTAACTATGGCTACACCTTC
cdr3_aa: CASSPQGRANYGYTF

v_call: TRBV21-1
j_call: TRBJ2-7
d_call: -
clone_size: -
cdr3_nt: TGTGCCACCCTCCGGGACAGAGCCAACGAGCAGTACTTC
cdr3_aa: CATLRDRANEQYF

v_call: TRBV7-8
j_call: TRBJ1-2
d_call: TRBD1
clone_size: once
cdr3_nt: TGTGCCAGCAGCCCGAACGGACAGGGGGGGAACTATGGCTACACCTTC
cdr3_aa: CASSPNGQGGNYGYTF

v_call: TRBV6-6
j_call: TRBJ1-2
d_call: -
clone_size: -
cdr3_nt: TGTGCCAGCATCCCGCCGGGGGGCGCCCCGGGTGGCTACACCTTC
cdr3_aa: CASIPPGGAPGGYTF

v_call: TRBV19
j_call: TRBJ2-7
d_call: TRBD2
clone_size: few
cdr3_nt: TGTGCCAGTAGTGTAAATAGCGGGATATCGGGGGAGCAGTACTTC
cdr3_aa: CASSVNSGISGEQYF

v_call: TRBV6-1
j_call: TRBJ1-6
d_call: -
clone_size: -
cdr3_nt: TGTGCCAGCAGTGGAAAACAGGTAAGAAACCCCATTTCACCCCTCCACTTT
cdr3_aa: CASSGKQVRNPISPLHF

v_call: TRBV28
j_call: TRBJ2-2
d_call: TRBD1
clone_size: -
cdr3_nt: TGTGCCAGCAGTGTACCGGGACAGGGGGCCATCGGGGAGCTGTTTTTT
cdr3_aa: CASSVPGQGAIGELFF

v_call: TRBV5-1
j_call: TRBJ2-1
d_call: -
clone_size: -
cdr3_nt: TGCGCCAGCAGCGCCCGAGATGAGCAGTTCTTC
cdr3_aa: CASSARDEQFF

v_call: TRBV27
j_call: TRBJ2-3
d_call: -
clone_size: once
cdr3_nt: TGTGCCAGCAGTTTACGGGAGTCCATCACAGATACGCAGTATTTT
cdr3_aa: CASSLRESITDTQYF

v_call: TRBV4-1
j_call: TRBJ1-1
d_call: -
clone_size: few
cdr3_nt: TGCGCCAGCAGCCACGGGGTGGGGGGGAACACTGAAGCTTTCTTT
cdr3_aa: CASSHGVGGNTEAFF

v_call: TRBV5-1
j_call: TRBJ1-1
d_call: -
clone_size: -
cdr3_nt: TGCGCCAGCAAACGGGAGACCAACACTGAAGCTTTCTTT
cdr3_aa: CASKRETNTEAFF

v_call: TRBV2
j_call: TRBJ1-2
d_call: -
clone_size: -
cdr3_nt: TGTGCCAGCTTAAGGAGCCTCCTGGGCTATGGCTACACCTTC
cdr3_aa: CASLRSLLGYGYTF

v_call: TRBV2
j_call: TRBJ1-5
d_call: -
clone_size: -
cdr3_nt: TGTGCCAGCAACGAACGACAGAATCAGCCCCAGCATTTT
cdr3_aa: CASNERQNQPQHF

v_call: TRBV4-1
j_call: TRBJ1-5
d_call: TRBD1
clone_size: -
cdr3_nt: TGCGCCAGCAGCCTAGGATCGACAGGGGAACAGCCCCAGCATTTT
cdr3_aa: CASSLGSTGEQPQHF

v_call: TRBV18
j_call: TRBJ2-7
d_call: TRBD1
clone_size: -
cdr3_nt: TGTGCCAGCTCGCTCCTTTCTCCGGGACAGGGCTCCTACGAGCAGTACTTC
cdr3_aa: CASSLLSPGQGSYEQYF

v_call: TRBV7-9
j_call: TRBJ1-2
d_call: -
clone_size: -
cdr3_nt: TGTTCCAGCAGCTTAGCCGACAGGCCCCAGGACGCTAACTATGGCTACACCTTC
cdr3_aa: CSSSLADRPQDANYGYTF

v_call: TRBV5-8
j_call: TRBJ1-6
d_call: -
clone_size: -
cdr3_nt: TGTGCCAGCAGCTTACTTAATTCACCCCTCCACTTT
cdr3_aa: CASSLLNSPLHF

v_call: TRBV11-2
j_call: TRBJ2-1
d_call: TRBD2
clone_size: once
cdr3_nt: TGTGCCAGCAGCTTCAGGCGGGAGGGCCGAAATGAGCAGTTCTTC
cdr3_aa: CASSFRREGRNEQFF

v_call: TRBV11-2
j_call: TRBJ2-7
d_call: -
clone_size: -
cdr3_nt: TGTGCCAGCAGCCTCAGTAACGCTTACGAGCAGTACTTC
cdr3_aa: CASSLSNAYEQYF

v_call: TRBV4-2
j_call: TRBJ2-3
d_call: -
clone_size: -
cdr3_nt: TGTGCCAGCAGCCCCCGTCCGGGTTCTAGCACAGATACGCAGTATTTT
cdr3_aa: CASSPRPGSSTDTQYF

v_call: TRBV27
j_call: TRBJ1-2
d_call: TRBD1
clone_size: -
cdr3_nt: TGTGCCAGCAGTTTCGGGACAGGCTATGGCTACACCTTC
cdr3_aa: CASSFGTGYGYTF

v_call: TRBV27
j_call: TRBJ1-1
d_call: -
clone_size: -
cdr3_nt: TGTGCCAGCAGTTTACTGGGCATGAACACTGAAGCTTTCTTT
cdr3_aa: CASSLLGMNTEAFF

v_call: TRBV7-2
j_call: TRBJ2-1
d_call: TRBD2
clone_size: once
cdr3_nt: TGTGCCAGCAGCACCCAACTAGCGGGGGCCTACGCTGAGCAGTTCTTC
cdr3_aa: CASSTQLAGAYAEQFF

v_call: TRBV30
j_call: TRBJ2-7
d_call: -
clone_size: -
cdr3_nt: TGTGCCTGGAGCAGCGGGTTCCTCTACGAGCAGTACTTC
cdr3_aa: CAWSSGFLYEQYF

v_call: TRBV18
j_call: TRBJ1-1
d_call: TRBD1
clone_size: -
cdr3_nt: TGTGCCAGCTCAGGAGGACAGGGGGCGTCTGAAGCTTTCTTT
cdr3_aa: CASSGGQGASEAFF

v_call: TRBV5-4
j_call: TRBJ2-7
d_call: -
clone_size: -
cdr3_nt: TGTGCCAGCAGCTTGGTGTCGGAGGATGAGCAGTACTTC
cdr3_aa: CASSLVSEDEQYF

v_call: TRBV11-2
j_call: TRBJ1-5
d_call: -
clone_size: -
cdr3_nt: TGTGCCAGCAGTCAGAGGGGGTCCAATCAGCCCCAGCATTTT
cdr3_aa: CASSQRGSNQPQHF

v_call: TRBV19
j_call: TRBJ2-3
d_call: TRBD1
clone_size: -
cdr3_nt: TGTGCCAGTAGTATAGTCACAGGGGGAGGAACAGATACGCAGTATTTT
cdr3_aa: CASSIVTGGGTDTQYF

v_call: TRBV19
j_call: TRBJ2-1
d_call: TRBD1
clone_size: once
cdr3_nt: TGTGCCAGTAGAGGACAGGGGAATGCCAATGAGCAGTTCTTC
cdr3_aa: CASRGQGNANEQFF

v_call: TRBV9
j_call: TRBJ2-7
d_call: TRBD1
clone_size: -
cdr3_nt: TGTGCCAGCAGCACCCGGGACAGGGCAACCTACGAGCAGTACTTC
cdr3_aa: CASSTRDRATYEQYF

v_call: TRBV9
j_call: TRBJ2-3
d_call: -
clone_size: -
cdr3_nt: TGTGCCAGCAGCGCCCTTCTAGGGGAAGATACGCAGTATTTT
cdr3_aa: CASSALLGEDTQYF

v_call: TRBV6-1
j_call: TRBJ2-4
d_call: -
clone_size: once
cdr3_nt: TGTGCCAGCATCCAGGGAGCCAAAAACATTCAGTACTTC
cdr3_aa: CASIQGAKNIQYF

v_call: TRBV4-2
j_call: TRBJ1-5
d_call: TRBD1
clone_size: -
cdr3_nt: TGTGCCAGCAGCCAAGTCAGGGGGGATCAGCCCCAGCATTTT
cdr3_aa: CASSQVRGDQPQHF

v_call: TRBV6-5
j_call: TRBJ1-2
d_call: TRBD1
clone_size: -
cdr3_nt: TGTGCCAGCAGTTACACCGGGACAGAAAGCTATGGCTACACCTTC
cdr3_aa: CASSYTGTESYGYTF

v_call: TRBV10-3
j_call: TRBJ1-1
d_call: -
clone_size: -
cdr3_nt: TGTGCCATCCGCAGGGCAGAGAACACTGAAGCTTTCTTT
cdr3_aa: CAIRRAENTEAFF

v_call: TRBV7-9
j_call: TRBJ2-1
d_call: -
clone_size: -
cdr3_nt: TGTGCCAGCAGCGCTGGACTCGTGCAGTTCTTC
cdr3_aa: CASSAGLVQFF

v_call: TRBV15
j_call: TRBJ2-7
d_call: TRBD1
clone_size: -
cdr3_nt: TGTGCCACCAGCGATAAAACAGGGGGGATCCACGAGCAGTACTTC
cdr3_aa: CATSDKTGGIHEQYF

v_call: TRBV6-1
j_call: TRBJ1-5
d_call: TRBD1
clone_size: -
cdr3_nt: TGTGCCAGCAGTGAACTGGACAGGGAAGGCCAGCCCCAGCATTTT
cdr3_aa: CASSELDREGQPQHF

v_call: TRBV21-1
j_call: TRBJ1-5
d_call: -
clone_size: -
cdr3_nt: TGTGCCAGCAGGGAAAAAGAGGGTTGCCTAGTGGCCCAGCATTTT
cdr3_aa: CASREKEGCLVAQHF

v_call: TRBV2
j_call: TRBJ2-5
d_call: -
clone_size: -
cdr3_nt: TGTGCCAGCAGTCGCGTTTCGGAGACCCAGTACTTC
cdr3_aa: CASSRVSETQYF

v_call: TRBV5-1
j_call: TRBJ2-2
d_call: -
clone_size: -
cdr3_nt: TGCGCCAGCAGCTTGCTCGGGGGAGCGAACACCGGGGAGCTGTTTTTT
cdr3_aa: CASSLLGGANTGELFF

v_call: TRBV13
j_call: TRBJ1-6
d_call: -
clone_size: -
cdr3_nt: TGTGCCAGCAGCTCCGGGAGGGAGACTGGACTGAATTCACCCCTCCACTTT
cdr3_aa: CASSSGRETGLNSPLHF

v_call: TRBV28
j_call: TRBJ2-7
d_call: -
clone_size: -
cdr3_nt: TGTGCCAGCAGTCGAGTCACCCCCTACGAGCAGTACTTC
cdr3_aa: CASSRVTPYEQYF